The rows below give T cell receptor beta chains drawn from one sample of a study of blood T cell repertoires in COVID-19. Measured with immunoSEQ multiplex PCR; TCRdb has only the in-frame clones, and not every one. The table records 250,000 to 300,000 clones, 90% to 95% of them present only once. The sequenced material came from peripheral blood. The source of these receptors is a woman in her twenties or thirties with COVID-19, enrolled during active disease. CDR3s include the opening cysteine and the closing phenylalanine or tryptophan. D genes are given only for firm matches.

J gene	D gene	V gene	CDR3 protein	CDR3 DNA
TRBJ2-7	TRBD1	TRBV9	CASSDRGDRTEQYF	TGTGCCAGCAGCGACAGAGGGGACAGAACGGAGCAGTACTTC
TRBJ1-1	TRBD1	TRBV10-3	CAIRPGQDNTEAFF	TGTGCCATCAGACCGGGACAGGACAACACTGAAGCTTTCTTT
TRBJ1-3	-	TRBV7-2	CASSLGVFSGNTIYF	TGTGCCAGCAGCTTAGGAGTTTTCTCTGGAAACACCATATATTTT
TRBJ2-2	-	TRBV19	CASGDRSKDAGELFF	TGTGCCAGCGGAGACAGGTCCAAAGATGCCGGGGAGCTGTTTTTT
TRBJ2-2	-	TRBV27	CASSLTRQMNTGELFF	TGTGCCAGCAGTTTAACGAGACAGATGAACACCGGGGAGCTGTTTTTT
TRBJ1-4	TRBD1	TRBV27	CASSRDRTNEKLFF	TGTGCCAGCAGTCGGGACAGAACTAATGAAAAACTGTTTTTT
TRBJ2-3	TRBD1	TRBV6-1	CASSEMGQGFTDTQYF	TGTGCCAGCAGTGAAATGGGACAGGGTTTCACAGATACGCAGTATTTT
TRBJ1-1	TRBD1	TRBV29-1	CSATPRQGAAEAFF	TGCAGCGCAACCCCTCGACAGGGGGCTGCTGAAGCTTTCTTT
TRBJ2-5	TRBD2	TRBV5-1	CASSDGGGGEETQYF	TGCGCCAGCAGCGATGGCGGGGGAGGAGAGGAGACCCAGTACTTC
TRBJ2-1	-	TRBV27	CASSPLRGNNEQFF	TGTGCCAGCAGTCCCTTGAGGGGGAATAATGAGCAGTTCTTC
TRBJ1-5	-	TRBV28	CASSLLQGEQPQHF	TGTGCCAGCAGTTTACTACAGGGCGAGCAGCCCCAGCATTTT
TRBJ2-5	-	TRBV11-2	CASSSRGGLTTQETQYF	TGTGCCAGCAGCTCTAGGGGGGGCTTAACAACTCAAGAGACCCAGTACTTC
TRBJ1-2	TRBD1	TRBV6-4	CASSESLDRGYGYTF	TGTGCCAGCAGTGAGTCGTTGGACAGGGGCTATGGCTACACCTTC
TRBJ2-1	TRBD2	TRBV10-3	CAISESGAGGPHEQFF	TGTGCCATCAGTGAGTCGGGAGCGGGAGGGCCCCATGAGCAGTTCTTC
TRBJ1-1	-	TRBV7-9	CASSLRPGEGSTEAFF	TGTGCCAGCAGCTTAAGGCCAGGGGAAGGGAGCACTGAAGCTTTCTTT
TRBJ1-2	-	TRBV6-5	CASSRQQGYYGYTF	TGTGCCAGCAGTCGTCAGCAGGGCTACTATGGCTACACCTTC
TRBJ1-5	TRBD1	TRBV5-4	CASSLRDRGKNQPQHF	TGTGCCAGCAGCTTGAGGGACAGGGGGAAAAATCAGCCCCAGCATTTT
TRBJ2-7	TRBD2	TRBV2	CASSGLAGGFDEQYF	TGTGCCAGCAGTGGCCTAGCGGGAGGGTTCGACGAGCAGTACTTC
TRBJ2-6	-	TRBV9	CASSVSVQGSGANVLTF	TGTGCCAGCAGCGTAAGCGTACAGGGCTCTGGGGCCAACGTCCTGACTTTC
TRBJ2-2	TRBD1	TRBV30	CAWSAGQVPSRELFF	TGTGCCTGGAGTGCTGGACAGGTACCTTCCCGGGAGCTGTTTTTT